Below are 26 T cell receptor beta chains sequenced from a single sample in a study of blood T cell repertoires in COVID-19. Generated by immunoSEQ multiplex PCR, the TCRdb table keeps only in-frame clones and is missing some. The repertoire holds about 330,000 clones, more than 70% seen once, with about 1.2% in the top ten. The specimen sequenced was peripheral blood. The receptors stem from a woman aged 45-60 years with acute or convalescent COVID-19.

The V call is TRBV14, the J call TRBJ1-2; weak D call: TRBD1 (5 bases). V was cut by 0 bases and J by 7 bases, with 9 bases left in between. The CDR3 spans 13 residues. The germline V gene has CDR1 SGHDN and CDR2 FVKESK. The CDR3 sequence is CASSQDRASGYTF. The CDR3 DNA reads as TGTGCCAGCAGCCAAGACAGGGCGAGTGGCTACACCTTC.

This clone has more than one count but fewer than ten. V and J are TRBV9 and TRBJ2-7; 11 bases are shared with TRBD2. The V gene's germline CDR1 is SGDLS and CDR2 YYNGEE. V dropped 4 bases and J dropped 6; count of bases not matched to a gene: 9. The CDR3 is made up of 15 amino acids. The CDR3 loop is CASSSRELAGAEQYF. The CDR3 coding sequence is TGTGCCAGCAGCTCCCGGGAACTAGCGGGAGCCGAGCAGTACTTC.

This clone appeared once. The rearrangement uses TRBV19 and TRBJ1-2, with 7 bases lining up with TRBD1. Losses at the gene ends were 3 bases for V and 2 bases for J; bases not matched to a gene: 6. Germline V gene lookup returns CDR1 LNHDA and CDR2 SQIVND (reference sequence). This CDR3 contains 15 residues. The CDR3 DNA sequence: TGTGCCAGTAGTATTGGGGTAGGGGGCAACTATGGCTACACCTTC. As protein: CASSIGVGGNYGYTF.

This rearrangement joins TRBV5-4 to TRBJ2-1, with 8 positions matching TRBD2. The germline V gene encodes CDR1 SGHNT and CDR2 YYREEE (reference sequence). The CDR3 is made up of 16 amino acids. V gave up 4 bases and J gave up 4 bases; unmatched junction bases: 10. The CDR3, as DNA: TGTGCCAGCAGCGATCCAGGGCGGGGGGTATACAATGAGCAGTTCTTC. As protein: CASSDPGRGVYNEQFF.

This clone was counted only a few times. The CDR3 nucleotides read TGTGCCAGCAGCTTGGCCGCCTGGGGCTACACCTTC. Amino acid sequence: CASSLAAWGYTF. This chain connects TRBV12-1 to TRBJ1-2; the table names TRBD1, a call not compared with the DNA. TRBV12-1 is an annotated pseudogene. There are 12 residues in the CDR3.

V and J are TRBV10-3 and TRBJ2-5; no firm D call. Per germline, CDR1 ENHRY and CDR2 SYGVKD. V was trimmed by 2 bases and J by 0 bases, leaving 7 bases between them. The CDR3 totals 14 residues. The CDR3 loop is CAISETQNQETQYF. The DNA for the CDR3 is TGTGCCATCAGTGAGACGCAGAACCAAGAGACCCAGTACTTC.

The rearrangement joins TRBV5-1 to TRBJ2-5; 8 nucleotides agree with TRBD1. Germline CDR1 and CDR2: SGHRS and YFSETQ. V gave up 7 bases and J gave up 5 bases; unmatched junction bases: 7. The CDR3 spans 13 residues. The DNA for the CDR3 is TGCGCCAGCCGGATTGGACAGGGCGAGACCCAGTACTTC. Protein sequence: CASRIGQGETQYF.

The genes are TRBV18 and TRBJ2-6; D unresolved. Trimming removed 6 bases at V and 0 bases at J, with 9 bases between. CDR3 length: 15 amino acids. Per the germline V gene, CDR1 is KGHSH and CDR2 is LQKENI. This CDR3 reads CASSDTRSGANVLTF. CDR3 nucleotide sequence: TGTGCCAGCTCCGACACCCGCTCTGGGGCCAACGTCCTGACTTTC.

The chain employs TRBV6-6 and TRBJ1-1; 7 nucleotides line up with TRBD1. Germline lookup yields CDR1 MNHNY and CDR2 SVGAGI (reference sequence). This CDR3 has 15 residues. The junction had 4 bases not matched to a gene; V was cut back by 2 bases and J by 1 base. The CDR3 sequence: CASSYPGQQNTEAFF. The CDR3 nucleotides are TGTGCCAGCAGTTACCCGGGACAGCAGAACACTGAAGCTTTCTTT.

The V gene is TRBV6-5, the J gene TRBJ2-1; 9 nucleotides agree with TRBD2. V lost 10 bases to trimming and J lost 3 bases; unmatched junction nucleotides: 7. The V gene's germline CDR1 is MNHEY and CDR2 SVGAGI. CDR3 length: 14 amino acids. This CDR3 reads CAIEAGGIYNEQFF. CDR3 in DNA: TGTGCCATCGAGGCGGGGGGGATCTACAATGAGCAGTTCTTC.

The gene calls are TRBV6-4 and TRBJ2-1; D is undetermined. The CDR3 runs 13 residues. In germline, CDR1 is MRHNA, CDR2 SNTAGT. Trimming cost V 2 bases and J 7 bases, with 9 bases left between them. The CDR3 DNA reads TGTGCCAGCAGTGACCCCCTCGGTAATGAGCAGTTCTTC. Protein sequence: CASSDPLGNEQFF.

This chain links TRBV11-2 with TRBJ2-7; D is perhaps TRBD2 (6 bases). Trimming took off 6 bases at V and 12 bases at J, with 15 bases between the two ends. The CDR3 loop spans 11 amino acids. In germline, CDR1 is SGHAT, CDR2 FQNNGV. The CDR3 DNA reads TGTGCCAGCAGGTTCGCAGGGAGGCGGTACGTC. Translated, it gives CASRFAGRRYV.

J is TRBJ2-7 and V is TRBV10-3, with a weak D call TRBD1 (6 bases). Per germline, CDR1 ENHRY and CDR2 SYGVKD. V dropped 3 bases and J dropped 0 bases, with 15 bases sitting between them. This CDR3 contains 16 residues. The CDR3 region is CAISEPVVRGSYEQYF. CDR3 DNA sequence: TGTGCCATCAGTGAACCGGTCGTCAGGGGCTCCTACGAGCAGTACTTC.

The J gene is TRBJ2-2, the V gene TRBV5-1, with D uncertain. The CDR3 totals 16 residues. V was pared by 0 bases and J by 4 bases, with 13 bases between. Germline CDR1 SGHRS, CDR2 YFSETQ. The CDR3 protein is CASSLEESLGTGELFF. The CDR3 DNA is TGCGCCAGCAGCTTGGAGGAGAGTTTAGGCACCGGGGAGCTGTTTTTT.

This clone was picked up one time. This chain joins TRBV3-1 (or the pseudogene TRBV3-2) and TRBJ2-1; 7 bases are a match to TRBD1. Per the germline V gene, CDR1 is LGHDT and CDR2 is YNNKEL (reference sequence). The V and J ends lost 3 bases and 9 bases, in that order; junction bases with no gene match: 11. CDR3 length: 15 residues. The CDR3 protein is CASSHNPGGSGEQFF. CDR3 in DNA: TGTGCCAGCAGCCATAATCCAGGGGGTTCGGGTGAGCAGTTCTTC.

The rearrangement uses TRBV6-5 and TRBJ2-1; 14 bases line up with TRBD2. J gave up 15 bases and V 4 bases, and 8 bases lay outside the gene matches. The CDR3 has 14 amino acids. Germline values: CDR1 MNHEY, CDR2 SVGAGI. The CDR3 sequence: CASSSQTSGRAWFF. The CDR3 bases are TGTGCCAGCAGTTCCCAGACTAGCGGGAGGGCCTGGTTCTTC.

The chain joins TRBV4-2 to TRBJ1-1; no reliable D call. The V gene lost 0 bases and the J gene lost 3 bases, with 8 bases spanning the gap. CDR1 is LGHNA and CDR2 is YNFKEQ in the germline V gene. CDR3 length: 14 residues. The CDR3 coding sequence is TGTGCCAGCAGCCAAGACGAGGCCGACACTGAAGCTTTCTTT. Encoded protein: CASSQDEADTEAFF.

The chain combines TRBV19 with TRBJ1-4; TRBD1 matches at 7 bases. Trimming cost V 5 bases and J 5 bases; bases outside gene matches: 5. The CDR3 consists of 14 residues. The germline gives CDR1 LNHDA, CDR2 SQIVND (reference sequence). For the CDR3, the DNA is TGTGCCAGTAGTCGGGACAGCTTAAATGAAAAACTGTTTTTT. It yields the protein CASSRDSLNEKLFF.

The rearrangement links TRBV5-1 to TRBJ2-7, with D perhaps matching TRBD1 (6 bases). The CDR3 consists of 13 residues. Germline values: CDR1 SGHRS, CDR2 YFSETQ. Between the trimmed V and J ends, which lost 0 bases and 2 bases, there was a span of 6 bases. CDR3 in amino acids: CASSLGDTYEQYF. The CDR3 bases are TGCGCCAGCAGCTTGGGGGACACCTACGAGCAGTACTTC.

The chain is built from TRBV10-2 and TRBJ1-5; TRBD1 matches 10 bases. V was clipped by 7 bases and J by 0 bases; unmatched bases: 6. Germline assignment: CDR1 WSHSY and CDR2 SAAADI. The CDR3 contains 16 residues. The CDR3 region is CASTGTGAYSNQPQHF. The CDR3, as DNA: TGCGCCAGCACCGGGACAGGGGCCTATAGCAATCAGCCCCAGCATTTT.

This chain uses TRBV7-9 with TRBJ2-3; TRBD2 matches 14 bases. CDR1 is SEHNR and CDR2 is FQNEAQ in the germline V gene (reference sequence). This CDR3 comprises 18 residues. Trimming removed 3 bases from V and 5 bases from J; junction bases left unmatched: 10. The DNA of the CDR3 is TGTGCCAGCAGCTTGACTAGCGGGGGGGCACGGCTAGGAGATACGCAGTATTTT. It yields the protein CASSLTSGGARLGDTQYF.

There are a few counts of this clone. The rearrangement uses TRBV3-1 (or the pseudogene TRBV3-2) and TRBJ2-5; D is unresolved. CDR1 and CDR2 from the germline V gene are LGHDT and YNNKEL (reference sequence). This CDR3 has 15 residues. Deletions cut 0 bases from V and 2 bases from J, with 10 bases between. As DNA, the CDR3 is TGTGCCAGCAGCCAAGATCCACCACTACAAGAGACCCAGTACTTC. It encodes CASSQDPPLQETQYF.

This clone was picked up a small number of times. This rearrangement joins TRBV12-3 or TRBV12-4 to TRBJ1-2; 7 nucleotides line up with TRBD1. The CDR3 loop spans 13 amino acids. V gave up 4 bases and J gave up 6 bases; unmatched junction bases: 5. The CDR3, as DNA: TGTGCCAGCAGTTACGGGACAGCCCATGGCTACACCTTC. As protein: CASSYGTAHGYTF.

The chain has TRBV19 and TRBJ2-7, with D perhaps matching TRBD2 (7 bases). Germline V gene data show CDR1 as LNHDA and CDR2 as SQIVND (reference sequence). Trimming removed 5 bases at V and 7 bases at J, with 24 bases between. The length of the CDR3 is 16 residues. The CDR3 DNA reads as TGTGCCAGTAGTCCCCGACTAGCCCCGACAGGTAGGGAGCAGTACTTC. The encoded protein is CASSPRLAPTGREQYF.

This chain links TRBV29-1 with TRBJ2-7; a weak D match, TRBD2 (6 bases). Trimming left V 4 bases short and J 0 bases short, with 16 bases between. Germline V CDR1 and CDR2: SQVTM, ANQGSEA. The CDR3 loop spans 15 amino acids. CDR3 amino acids: CSVARGGASSYEQYF. CDR3 in DNA: TGCAGCGTTGCCAGAGGCGGGGCCTCCTCCTACGAGCAGTACTTC.

This clone was seen once. The genes are TRBV12-3 or TRBV12-4 and TRBJ2-1; TRBD1 agrees at 8 bases. V lost 4 bases, J lost 10 bases, and 0 bases stayed unmatched. The CDR3 sequence is 11 residues long. The CDR3 here is CASSWDREQFF. The CDR3 nucleotides are TGTGCCAGCAGTTGGGACAGGGAGCAGTTCTTC.